This T cell receptor (beta chain) was obtained from a study of CD8+ T cells in alopecia areata. Specimens obtained from alopecia areata patients comprised lesional scalp punch biopsies and peripheral blood. The length of the CDR3 is 18 residues. V was trimmed by 0 bases and J by 2 bases, leaving 20 bases between them. Germline V gene lookup returns CDR1 SGDLS and CDR2 YYNGEE. Study findings and constraints: Across lesional scalp, and particularly alopecia totalis/universalis, clonality surpassed that of normal scalp. Sequencing of scalp tissue also captures the resident alphabeta T cells of normal skin.

This clone showed up just a few times. The antigen is undetermined. The authors extracted RNA and reverse transcribed it into cDNA as the sequencing template. Clones were read by immunoSEQ multiplex PCR, and TCRdb kept only the in-frame ones, dropping some. The profile shows 150,000 or so clones, 45% to 60% of them singletons. The TCR was taken from a human donor with alopecia areata. Material: CD8+ T cells sorted from blood, obtained at week 0. The chain employs TRBV9 and TRBJ1-2, with D possibly being TRBD1 (6 bases). The CDR3, as DNA: TGTGCCAGCAGCGTAGACCCCTTTGTGGGGGGCGACAACTATGGCTACACCTTC. Its translation is CASSVDPFVGGDNYGYTF.